Listed below are T cell receptor beta chains from one sample, sequenced in a study of blood T cell repertoires in COVID-19. The repertoire was sequenced with immunoSEQ multiplex PCR; TCRdb's copy has only in-frame clones and lacks some. The repertoire consists of about 100,000 clones, with about 86% occurring once and the leading ten covering less than 3.5%. Sequencing was done on a sample of PBMCs or T cells enriched from blood (not recorded which). The receptors shown here come from a woman aged 45-65 years who had recovered from COVID-19. CDR3s leave out the opening cysteine and the closing phenylalanine or tryptophan. Fields, in order: V gene, CDR3 protein.

TRBV27 | ASSLRQGAREQY
TRBV24-1 | ATSDFSLAGGDTQY
TRBV7-2 | ASSPRTSSYEQY
TRBV5-1 | ASSLAVNEQF
TRBV7-9 | ESWGVSTDTQY
TRBV19 | ASRTDSQTGELF
TRBV28 | ASSSPTGRNTEAF
TRBV24-1 | ATSDPLLGSTDTQY
TRBV19 | ASSINRDQPQH
TRBV4-1 | ASSQEGGGLVGTGELF
TRBV28 | ASSIVRGGEGEQF
TRBV4-2 | ASSQATGGGYEQY
TRBV13 | ASTQGRSRPQH
TRBV4-2 | ASSQAPTGKGGETQY
TRBV5-5 | ASMERQGGSQPQH
TRBV27 | ASSFLAAGAAKNIQY
TRBV19 | ASSMQRHNSINYGYT
TRBV5-1 | ASSADGLPNEKLF
TRBV4-1 | ASSQVVQVNQPQH
TRBV28 | ASLPRQDQPQH
TRBV5-1 | ASSSDSNYGYT
TRBV29-1 | SVEGEGDSYEQY
TRBV5-5 | ASSFGLDYYNEQF
TRBV7-3 | ASRMTGGDQPQH
TRBV3-1/TRBV3-2 | ASSYGPSTILQETQY
TRBV6-2/TRBV6-3 | ASSYFVGDSGNTIY
TRBV28 | ASMSDYGYT
TRBV27 | ASSLLGREDYGYT
TRBV6-6 | ASSYSGVYEQY
TRBV3-1/TRBV3-2 | ASSRRGYTGGYT
TRBV18 | ASSPLAGPNTEAF
TRBV4-1 | ASSQFGTIKF
TRBV23-1 | ASSLREGVNEQF
TRBV7-9 | ASSPPGLYTDTQY
TRBV4-1 | ASSQFPPGFSYEQY
TRBV25-1 | ASGRTAGETQY
TRBV14 | ASSQAGSWYSFYEQY
TRBV19 | ASSSEMSRGLGQPQH
TRBV6-6 | ASSPSGGGFSTEAF
TRBV2 | ASSERAQSPY
TRBV25-1 | ASSVTGGAVPRGYT
TRBV24-1 | ATSDGSGGPEAF
TRBV7-9 | ASSLGQGVNEQY
TRBV19 | ASSSGGAGWSPLH
TRBV5-4 | ASSSQGQGTVEQY